Sequencing of this T cell receptor (beta chain) was carried out in a study of PD-L1 blockade in urothelial cancer. Germline V gives CDR1 SEHNR, CDR2 FQNEAQ (reference sequence). The trim removed 8 bases at V and 7 bases at J, leaving 15 bases unmatched. The CDR3 contains 15 residues. Repertoires were generated with immunoSEQ multiplex PCR, while TCRdb's copy carries only in-frame clones and drops some. The sample records approximately 110,000 clones, about 85% being singletons. The source was PBMCs, collected around atezolizumab (anti-PD-L1) treatment. V and J are TRBV7-9 and TRBJ2-7; 9 bases match TRBD2. The sequence came from a man aged 45 to 65 with urothelial cancer. This CDR3 is CASGSLAGVAREQYF. CDR3 coding DNA: TGTGCCAGCGGTTCCTTAGCGGGAGTAGCGAGGGAGCAGTACTTC.